This entry lists 17 T cell receptor beta chains sequenced from one sample in a study of memory CD4+ T cells and cytomegalovirus serostatus. The sort gate was single viable CD3+CD4+CD8-CD45RO+ cells for memory CD4+ T cells. Assay used: immunoSEQ multiplex PCR; TCRdb lists only in-frame clones, some missing. The sample lists about 42,000 clones; roughly 79% were seen once. Sequenced material: memory CD4+ T cells from blood. The source of these receptors is an adult in good health and CMV-seronegative.

This clone was seen just once. This rearrangement joins TRBV5-1 to TRBJ2-5; 10 positions agree with TRBD1. The CDR3 loop spans 17 amino acids. Germline V lookup: CDR1 SGHRS, CDR2 YFSETQ. V trimming: 4 bases; J trimming: 4 bases; junction bases outside the gene matches: 13. The CDR3 DNA reads TGCGCCAGCAGCCCAAACCTCCGGACAGGGGGGGGAGAGACCCAGTACTTC. The encoded protein is CASSPNLRTGGGETQYF.

This clone was seen only once. V gene TRBV19 combines with J gene TRBJ2-5; 8 bases are shared with TRBD2. Trimming cost V 11 bases and J 7 bases; bases outside gene matches: 15. The CDR3 contains 14 residues. Germline V gives CDR1 LNHDA, CDR2 SQIVND (reference sequence). The CDR3 region has the DNA TGTGCCTCCGGGACTAGTAGGCGGGGAGGGACCCAGTACTTC. Translated, it gives CASGTSRRGGTQYF.

The chain couples TRBV5-4 to TRBJ2-1; 9 bases map to TRBD1. The germline V gene encodes CDR1 SGHNT and CDR2 YYREEE (reference sequence). This CDR3 comprises 15 residues. V shed 7 bases and J 9 bases; nucleotides not matched to a gene: 14. The CDR3, as DNA: TGTGCCAGCTCCTCCCTCCGGGACAGGGTAGGTGAGCAGTTCTTC. This translates into CASSSLRDRVGEQFF.

This clone has a single count. The J gene is TRBJ2-7, the V gene TRBV19; 7 bases fit TRBD2. Germline-derived CDR1 and CDR2 are LNHDA and SQIVND (reference sequence). The CDR3 is made up of 12 amino acids. The V gene end was trimmed by 7 bases and the J gene end by 0 bases; junction bases not matched to a gene: 0. CDR3 residues: CASTSGSYEQYF. CDR3 sequence (DNA): TGTGCCAGTACTAGCGGCTCCTACGAGCAGTACTTC.

This clone was seen a handful of times. The rearrangement joins TRBV19 to TRBJ2-2, with 7 nucleotides matching TRBD1. Germline CDR1 and CDR2: LNHDA and SQIVND (reference sequence). The V and J ends lost 2 bases and 7 bases, in that order; junction bases with no gene match: 10. This CDR3 is 16 amino acids long. The DNA of the CDR3 is TGTGCCAGTAGTATAAAGACAGGGAATGGAATCGGGGAGCTGTTTTTT. It codes for CASSIKTGNGIGELFF.

The CDR3 region has the DNA TGTGCCAGCAGCGACCGGGACAGGGCGACCGGGGAGCTGTTTTTT. Translating gives CASSDRDRATGELFF. This chain uses TRBV9 with TRBJ2-2, with TRBD1 matching 9 bases. The ends lost 3 bases at V and 5 bases at J; junction bases unmatched: 5. This CDR3 comprises 15 residues. Germline V lookup: CDR1 SGDLS, CDR2 YYNGEE. Together with reference TRBV9 and TRBJ2-2, the CDR3 gives the full variable domain: DSGVTQTPKHLITATGQRVTLRCSPRSGDLSVYWYQQSLDQGLQFLIQYYNGEERAKGNILERFSAQQFPDLHSELNLSSLELGDSALYFCASSDRDRATGELFFGEGSRLTVL.

This clone is judged medium-sized. The rearrangement uses TRBV11-2 and TRBJ1-6; 7 bases match TRBD1. There are 14 residues in the CDR3. V was clipped by 6 bases and J by 9 bases; unmatched bases: 8. The germline V gene has CDR1 SGHAT and CDR2 FQNNGV. The CDR3 nucleotides are TGTGCCAGCAGTCTAACGACAGGGAGTTCACCCCTCCACTTT. Its translation is CASSLTTGSSPLHF.

The V call is TRBV7-3, the J call TRBJ2-7; TRBD1 agrees at 8 bases. V shed 5 bases, J shed 6 bases, and the junction held 6 bases outside the gene matches. This CDR3 region has 13 residues. The germline CDR1 and CDR2 sequences are SGHTA and FQGTGA. DNA of the CDR3: TGTGCCAGCAGCCGGGACGGACAGGGCGAGCAGTACTTC. It specifies CASSRDGQGEQYF.

The V gene is TRBV18, the J gene TRBJ1-1; 7 bases line up with TRBD1. CDR1 KGHSH and CDR2 LQKENI come from the germline V gene. V trimming: 4 bases; J trimming: 4 bases; junction bases outside the gene matches: 9. The CDR3 spans 15 residues. For the CDR3, the DNA is TGTGCCAGCTCACTTGCGACAGGGTTAAGCACTGAAGCTTTCTTT. Translated, it gives CASSLATGLSTEAFF.

This clone was detected a few times. The chain links TRBV10-3 to TRBJ1-5; TRBD1 matches at 8 bases. V shed 6 bases and J 5 bases; nucleotides not matched to a gene: 3. The germline V gene has CDR1 ENHRY and CDR2 SYGVKD. This CDR3 spans 13 amino acids. The CDR3 region is CAIRDREDQPQHF. Here the CDR3 DNA reads TGTGCCATCAGGGACAGGGAGGATCAGCCCCAGCATTTT.

This clone came up a few times. The chain employs TRBV28 and TRBJ2-7; possible D gene TRBD1, 6 bases. Germline CDR1 MDHEN, CDR2 SYDVKM. Trimming removed 4 bases from V and 5 bases from J, with 15 bases in between. The CDR3 totals 14 residues. This chain's CDR3 is CASSSNRVGNEQYF. The CDR3, as DNA: TGTGCCAGCAGTTCGAACAGGGTGGGTAACGAGCAGTACTTC.

The gene calls are TRBV5-1 and TRBJ2-5, with D possibly TRBD1 on 6 matching bases. The V gene lost 0 bases and the J gene lost 4 bases, with 7 bases spanning the gap. This CDR3 has 13 residues. Germline CDR1 reads SGHRS; CDR2 reads YFSETQ. The CDR3 DNA is TGCGCCAGCAGCTTGGTCAGGGGAGAGACCCAGTACTTC. It specifies CASSLVRGETQYF.

The chain has TRBV7-9 and TRBJ1-6, with D uncertain. Germline CDR1 reads SEHNR; CDR2 reads FQNEAQ (reference sequence). CDR3 length: 12 residues. Trimming removed 1 base from V and 9 bases from J, with 4 bases in between. CDR3 DNA sequence: TGTGCCAGCAGCTTAGTGGGTTCACCCCTCCACTTT. This sequence encodes CASSLVGSPLHF.

The chain combines TRBV6-1 with TRBJ1-3; D call uncertain. The V gene's germline CDR1 is MNHNS and CDR2 SASEGT. The length of the CDR3 is 13 residues. Trimming removed 3 bases at V and 3 bases at J, with 6 bases between. The CDR3 sequence is CASSEVNGNTIYF. The CDR3 region has the DNA TGTGCCAGCAGTGAGGTTAATGGAAACACCATATATTTT.

Only a few counts were recorded for this clone. The chain joins TRBV15 to TRBJ1-2; 8 bases align to TRBD1. V trimming: 9 bases; J trimming: 8 bases; junction bases outside the gene matches: 17. The CDR3 totals 15 residues. Germline loops: CDR1 LNHNV, CDR2 YYDKDF (reference sequence). The DNA of the CDR3 is TGTGCCACTACAGACAGGGGTACCACGAGTATAGGCTACACCTTC. It codes for CATTDRGTTSIGYTF.

The chain recombines TRBV28 with TRBJ2-3; D might be TRBD1 (6 bases). This CDR3 contains 17 residues. V was pared by 3 bases and J by 1 base, with 17 bases between. Germline values: CDR1 MDHEN, CDR2 SYDVKM. In DNA, the CDR3 is TGTGCCAGCAGTTTTGGGTGGGACACCCGTCGCACAGATACGCAGTATTTT. Amino acid sequence: CASSFGWDTRRTDTQYF. Together with reference TRBV28 and TRBJ2-3, the CDR3 gives the full variable domain: DVKVTQSSRYLVKRTGEKVFLECVQDMDHENMFWYRQDPGLGLRLIYFSYDVKMKEKGDIPEGYSVSREKKERFSLILESASTNQTSMYLCASSFGWDTRRTDTQYFGPGTRLTVL.

The chain employs TRBV29-1 and TRBJ2-6, with D possibly matching TRBD2 (5 bases). V was clipped by 3 bases and J by 12 bases, with 12 bases between them. The CDR3 is made up of 12 amino acids. The germline gives CDR1 SQVTM, CDR2 ANQGSEA. This CDR3 reads CSVEGPGSVLTF. CDR3 DNA sequence: TGCAGCGTTGAGGGTCCGGGGAGCGTCCTGACTTTC. The variable domain in full, with the rest retrieved from reference TRBV29-1 and TRBJ2-6, is SAVISQKPSRDICQRGTSLTIQCQVDSQVTMMFWYRQQPGQSLTLIATANQGSEATYESGFVIDKFPISRPNLTFSTLTVSNMSPEDSSIYLCSVEGPGSVLTFGAGSRLTVL.